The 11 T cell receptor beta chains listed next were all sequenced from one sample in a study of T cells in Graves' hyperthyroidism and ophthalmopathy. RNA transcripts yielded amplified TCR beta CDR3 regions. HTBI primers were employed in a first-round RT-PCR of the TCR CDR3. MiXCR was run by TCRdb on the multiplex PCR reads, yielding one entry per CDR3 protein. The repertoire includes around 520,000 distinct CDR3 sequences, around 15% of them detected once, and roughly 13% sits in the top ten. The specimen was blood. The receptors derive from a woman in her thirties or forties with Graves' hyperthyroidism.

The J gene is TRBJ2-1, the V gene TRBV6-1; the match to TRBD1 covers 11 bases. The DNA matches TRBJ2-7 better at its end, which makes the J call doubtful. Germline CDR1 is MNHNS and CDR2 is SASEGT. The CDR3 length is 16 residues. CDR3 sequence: CASSGGKDRGRNEQYF. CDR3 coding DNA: TGTGCCAGCAGTGGGGGTAAGGACAGGGGGCGCAATGAGCAGTACTTC.

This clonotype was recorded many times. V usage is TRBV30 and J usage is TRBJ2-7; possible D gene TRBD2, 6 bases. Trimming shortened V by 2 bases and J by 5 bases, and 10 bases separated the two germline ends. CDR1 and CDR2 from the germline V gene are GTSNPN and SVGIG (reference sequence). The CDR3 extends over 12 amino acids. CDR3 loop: CAWSRETHEQYF. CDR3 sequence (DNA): TGTGCCTGGAGTCGGGAGACCCACGAGCAGTACTTC.

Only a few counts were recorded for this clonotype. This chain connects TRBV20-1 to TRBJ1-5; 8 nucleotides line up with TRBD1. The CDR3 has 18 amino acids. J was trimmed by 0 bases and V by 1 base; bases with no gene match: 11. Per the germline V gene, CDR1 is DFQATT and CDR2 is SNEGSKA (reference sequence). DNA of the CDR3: TGCAGTGCTAGAGCCTCGACAGGGGCCATATATAGCAATCAGCCCCAGCATTTT. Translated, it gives CSARASTGAIYSNQPQHF.

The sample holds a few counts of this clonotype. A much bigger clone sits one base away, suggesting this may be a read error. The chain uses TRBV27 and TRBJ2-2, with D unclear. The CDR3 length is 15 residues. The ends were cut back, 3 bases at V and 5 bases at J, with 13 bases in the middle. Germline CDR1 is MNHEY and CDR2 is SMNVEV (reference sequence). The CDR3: CASSLSLVATGELFF. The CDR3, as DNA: TGTGCCAGCAGTTTGTCCCTAGTGGCAACCGGGGAGCTGTTTTTT.

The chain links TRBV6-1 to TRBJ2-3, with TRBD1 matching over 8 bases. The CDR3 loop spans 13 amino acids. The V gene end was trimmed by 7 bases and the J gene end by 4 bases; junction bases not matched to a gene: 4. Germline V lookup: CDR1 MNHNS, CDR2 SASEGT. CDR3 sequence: CASIPTGADTQYF. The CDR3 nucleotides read TGTGCCAGCATCCCGACAGGGGCAGATACGCAGTATTTT.

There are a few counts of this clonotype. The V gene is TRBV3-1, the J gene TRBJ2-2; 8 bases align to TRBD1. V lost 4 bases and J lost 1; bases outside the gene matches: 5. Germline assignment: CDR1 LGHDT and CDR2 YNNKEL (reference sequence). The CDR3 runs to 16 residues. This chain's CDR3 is CASSRRTGRNTGELFF. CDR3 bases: TGTGCCAGCAGCCGTCGGACAGGGAGGAACACCGGGGAGCTGTTTTTT. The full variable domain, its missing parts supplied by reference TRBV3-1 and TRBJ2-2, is DTAVSQTPKYLVTQMGNDKSIKCEQNLGHDTMYWYKQDSKKFLKIMFSYNNKELIINETVPNRFSPKSPDKAHLNLHINSLELGDSAVYFCASSRRTGRNTGELFFGEGSRLTVL.

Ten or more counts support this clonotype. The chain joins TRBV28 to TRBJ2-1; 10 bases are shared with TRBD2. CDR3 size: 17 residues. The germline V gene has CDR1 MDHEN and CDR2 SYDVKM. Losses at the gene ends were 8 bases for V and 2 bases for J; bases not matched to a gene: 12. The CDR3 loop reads CASRGASGTSAYNEQFF. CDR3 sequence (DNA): TGTGCCAGCCGCGGGGCATCCGGGACTAGCGCCTACAATGAGCAGTTCTTC.

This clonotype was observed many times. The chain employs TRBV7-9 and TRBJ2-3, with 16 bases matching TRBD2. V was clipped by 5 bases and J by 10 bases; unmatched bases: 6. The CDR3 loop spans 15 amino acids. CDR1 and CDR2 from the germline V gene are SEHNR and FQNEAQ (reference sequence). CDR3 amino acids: CASSGPGLAGGAQYF. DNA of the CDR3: TGTGCCAGCAGCGGACCGGGACTAGCGGGAGGGGCGCAGTATTTT.

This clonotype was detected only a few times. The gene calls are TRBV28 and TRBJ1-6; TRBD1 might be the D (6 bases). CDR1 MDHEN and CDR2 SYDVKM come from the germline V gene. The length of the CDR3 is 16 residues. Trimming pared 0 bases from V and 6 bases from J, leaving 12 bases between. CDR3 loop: CASSLWTGKFNSPLHF. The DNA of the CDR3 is TGTGCCAGCAGTTTATGGACAGGAAAATTTAATTCACCCCTCCACTTT.

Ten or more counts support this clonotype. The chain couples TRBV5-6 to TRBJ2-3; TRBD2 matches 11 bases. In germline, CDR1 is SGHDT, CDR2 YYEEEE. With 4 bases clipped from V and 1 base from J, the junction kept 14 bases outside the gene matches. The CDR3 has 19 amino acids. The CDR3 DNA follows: TGTGCCAGCAGCCTTACAGGGCCACTAGCGGGAGTGGGCACAGATACGCAGTATTTT. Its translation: CASSLTGPLAGVGTDTQYF.

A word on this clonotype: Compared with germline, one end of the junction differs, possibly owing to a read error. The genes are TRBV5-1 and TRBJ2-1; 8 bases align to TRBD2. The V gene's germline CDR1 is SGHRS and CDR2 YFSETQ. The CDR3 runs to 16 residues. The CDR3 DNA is TGCGCCAGCAGGCCATTAGCGGGAAGCTCCTACGATGAGCAGTTCTTC. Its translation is CASRPLAGSSYDEQFF.